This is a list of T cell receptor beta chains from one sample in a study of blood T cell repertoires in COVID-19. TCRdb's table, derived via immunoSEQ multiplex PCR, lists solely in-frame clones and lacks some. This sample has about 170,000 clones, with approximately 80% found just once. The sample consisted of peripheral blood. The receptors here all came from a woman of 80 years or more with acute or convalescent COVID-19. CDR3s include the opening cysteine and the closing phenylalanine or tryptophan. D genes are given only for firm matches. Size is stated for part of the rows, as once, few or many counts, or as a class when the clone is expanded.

CDR3aa: CASSPGNTGELFF
CDR3nt: TGTGCCAGCAGCCCAGGGAACACCGGGGAGCTGTTTTTT
d_gene: -
v_gene: TRBV7-9
j_gene: TRBJ2-2
abundance: -

CDR3aa: CASSYGSPYEQYF
CDR3nt: TGTGCCAGCAGTTACGGCAGTCCCTACGAGCAGTACTTC
d_gene: -
v_gene: TRBV6-2/TRBV6-3
j_gene: TRBJ2-7
abundance: -

CDR3aa: CSGVERTEAFF
CDR3nt: TGCAGTGGGGTCGAGAGGACTGAAGCTTTCTTT
d_gene: -
v_gene: TRBV20-1
j_gene: TRBJ1-1
abundance: -

CDR3aa: CSVEDRQGRYTF
CDR3nt: TGCAGCGTTGAAGATCGGCAGGGCCGCTACACCTTC
d_gene: -
v_gene: TRBV29-1
j_gene: TRBJ1-2
abundance: once

CDR3aa: CASSVGFSSYNEQFF
CDR3nt: TGTGCCAGCAGCGTAGGTTTTAGCTCCTACAATGAGCAGTTCTTC
d_gene: -
v_gene: TRBV9
j_gene: TRBJ2-1
abundance: -

CDR3aa: CASSLGGVTNTEAFF
CDR3nt: TGTGCCAGCAGCTTAGGGGGGGTAACTAACACTGAAGCTTTCTTT
d_gene: -
v_gene: TRBV7-2
j_gene: TRBJ1-1
abundance: -

CDR3aa: CASSREGTSSYEQYF
CDR3nt: TGTGCCAGCAGCCGAGAGGGGACTAGCAGCTACGAGCAGTACTTC
d_gene: TRBD2
v_gene: TRBV4-2
j_gene: TRBJ2-7
abundance: -

CDR3aa: CASSLSVTDYNEQFF
CDR3nt: TGCGCCAGCAGCTTGTCTGTGACAGATTACAATGAGCAGTTCTTC
d_gene: -
v_gene: TRBV5-1
j_gene: TRBJ2-1
abundance: -

CDR3aa: CASSYGPNAGQPQHF
CDR3nt: TGTGCCAGCAGTTACGGGCCCAATGCGGGTCAGCCCCAGCATTTT
d_gene: -
v_gene: TRBV6-2/TRBV6-3
j_gene: TRBJ1-5
abundance: few

CDR3aa: CASSFPGGISDNEQFF
CDR3nt: TGTGCCAGCAGCTTTCCAGGGGGCATCTCAGACAATGAGCAGTTCTTC
d_gene: TRBD1
v_gene: TRBV5-5
j_gene: TRBJ2-1
abundance: -

CDR3aa: CASVKGQRNTEAFF
CDR3nt: TGTGCCAGCGTGAAAGGACAGCGGAACACTGAAGCTTTCTTT
d_gene: -
v_gene: TRBV19
j_gene: TRBJ1-1
abundance: -

CDR3aa: CASSLVAGPGNEQFF
CDR3nt: TGTGCCAGCAGCTTAGTAGCGGGACCGGGGAATGAGCAGTTCTTC
d_gene: TRBD2
v_gene: TRBV7-2
j_gene: TRBJ2-1
abundance: -

CDR3aa: CASTAGGNTIYF
CDR3nt: TGTGCCAGCACCGCCGGTGGAAACACCATATATTTT
d_gene: -
v_gene: TRBV12-3/TRBV12-4
j_gene: TRBJ1-3
abundance: -

CDR3aa: CASSYEAESSYEQYF
CDR3nt: TGTGCCAGCAGTTACGAAGCGGAAAGCTCCTACGAGCAGTACTTC
d_gene: -
v_gene: TRBV6-6
j_gene: TRBJ2-7
abundance: -

CDR3aa: CASSQLAGVADTQYF
CDR3nt: TGCGCCAGCAGCCAACTGGCGGGAGTTGCAGATACGCAGTATTTT
d_gene: TRBD2
v_gene: TRBV4-1
j_gene: TRBJ2-3
abundance: -

CDR3aa: CAIQGLAGGDTQYF
CDR3nt: TGTGCCATCCAGGGACTAGCGGGCGGGGATACGCAGTATTTT
d_gene: TRBD2
v_gene: TRBV10-3
j_gene: TRBJ2-3
abundance: -

CDR3aa: CASSLSYDNYGYTF
CDR3nt: TGTGCCAGCAGTTTATCCTATGATAACTATGGCTACACCTTC
d_gene: -
v_gene: TRBV27
j_gene: TRBJ1-2
abundance: once

CDR3aa: CATSRGGKTSNQPQHF
CDR3nt: TGTGCCACCAGCAGAGGCGGAAAGACCTCCAATCAGCCCCAGCATTTT
d_gene: -
v_gene: TRBV15
j_gene: TRBJ1-5
abundance: once

CDR3aa: CASSPAGTGTYEQYF
CDR3nt: TGTGCCAGCTCACCTGCCGGGACAGGGACCTACGAGCAGTACTTC
d_gene: TRBD1
v_gene: TRBV18
j_gene: TRBJ2-7
abundance: once

CDR3aa: CASSKGQLNNEKLFF
CDR3nt: TGTGCCAGCTCAAAGGGACAGTTGAATAATGAAAAACTGTTTTTT
d_gene: TRBD1
v_gene: TRBV18
j_gene: TRBJ1-4
abundance: -

CDR3aa: CASSVQGGVNTEAFF
CDR3nt: TGTGCCAGCAGCGTACAGGGAGGGGTGAACACTGAAGCTTTCTTT
d_gene: -
v_gene: TRBV9
j_gene: TRBJ1-1
abundance: -

CDR3aa: CASSADRPTYNEQFF
CDR3nt: TGTGCCAGCAGCGCCGACAGACCTACCTACAATGAGCAGTTCTTC
d_gene: -
v_gene: TRBV11-2
j_gene: TRBJ2-1
abundance: -

CDR3aa: CASSPTSGTGELFF
CDR3nt: TGTGCCAGTAGTCCCACTAGCGGGACCGGGGAGCTGTTTTTT
d_gene: TRBD2
v_gene: TRBV19
j_gene: TRBJ2-2
abundance: -

CDR3aa: CASVTSQNEQFF
CDR3nt: TGTGCCAGCGTGACTAGTCAAAATGAGCAGTTCTTC
d_gene: -
v_gene: TRBV6-5
j_gene: TRBJ2-1
abundance: -

CDR3aa: CASSFPGAGNTIYF
CDR3nt: TGTGCCAGCAGCTTCCCAGGGGCTGGAAACACCATATATTTT
d_gene: -
v_gene: TRBV5-6
j_gene: TRBJ1-3
abundance: -

CDR3aa: CAWREMTGEGHGYTF
CDR3nt: TGTGCCTGGAGGGAAATGACAGGGGAAGGCCATGGCTACACCTTC
d_gene: TRBD1
v_gene: TRBV30
j_gene: TRBJ1-2
abundance: -

CDR3aa: CASSAFRTNSYNEQFF
CDR3nt: TGTGCCAGCAGCGCTTTTCGGACAAACTCCTACAATGAGCAGTTCTTC
d_gene: -
v_gene: TRBV9
j_gene: TRBJ2-1
abundance: once

CDR3aa: CSAFRAGATEAFF
CDR3nt: TGCAGCGCTTTTCGGGCAGGGGCCACTGAAGCTTTCTTT
d_gene: -
v_gene: TRBV29-1
j_gene: TRBJ1-1
abundance: -

CDR3aa: CASTRAGASSYEQYF
CDR3nt: TGTGCCAGCACCCGAGCGGGTGCAAGCTCCTACGAGCAGTACTTC
d_gene: -
v_gene: TRBV2
j_gene: TRBJ2-7
abundance: -

CDR3aa: CASRQGDTQYF
CDR3nt: TGCGCCAGCAGGCAGGGAGATACGCAGTATTTT
d_gene: -
v_gene: TRBV10-2
j_gene: TRBJ2-3
abundance: -

CDR3aa: CASSYDSRSYEQYF
CDR3nt: TGTGCCAGTAGTTACGACTCGCGCAGCTACGAGCAGTACTTC
d_gene: -
v_gene: TRBV19
j_gene: TRBJ2-7
abundance: -

CDR3aa: CASRPSGTPDTQYF
CDR3nt: TGTGCCAGCAGGCCTTCGGGTACCCCAGATACGCAGTATTTT
d_gene: -
v_gene: TRBV5-6
j_gene: TRBJ2-3
abundance: few

CDR3aa: CASSEGKGQGYEQYF
CDR3nt: TGTGCCAGCAGTGAGGGGAAGGGGCAGGGCTACGAGCAGTACTTC
d_gene: -
v_gene: TRBV2
j_gene: TRBJ2-7
abundance: once

CDR3aa: CASRSGDRVGNQPQHF
CDR3nt: TGTGCCAGCAGGAGCGGTGACAGGGTGGGGAATCAGCCCCAGCATTTT
d_gene: TRBD1
v_gene: TRBV27
j_gene: TRBJ1-5
abundance: once

CDR3aa: CAWSSWTAEKLFF
CDR3nt: TGTGCCTGGAGTAGTTGGACAGCAGAAAAACTGTTTTTT
d_gene: -
v_gene: TRBV30
j_gene: TRBJ1-4
abundance: -

CDR3aa: CAWSHGTTNTEAFF
CDR3nt: TGTGCCTGGAGCCACGGGACAACGAACACTGAAGCTTTCTTT
d_gene: -
v_gene: TRBV30
j_gene: TRBJ1-1
abundance: few

CDR3aa: CASSLGSGSEKLFF
CDR3nt: TGTGCCAGCAGCTTAGGGAGCGGGAGCGAGAAACTGTTTTTT
d_gene: TRBD2
v_gene: TRBV7-9
j_gene: TRBJ2-2
abundance: -

CDR3aa: CASSFRGLAGGDEQYF
CDR3nt: TGCGCCAGCAGCTTCCGCGGACTAGCGGGAGGGGATGAGCAGTACTTC
d_gene: TRBD2
v_gene: TRBV5-1
j_gene: TRBJ2-7
abundance: -